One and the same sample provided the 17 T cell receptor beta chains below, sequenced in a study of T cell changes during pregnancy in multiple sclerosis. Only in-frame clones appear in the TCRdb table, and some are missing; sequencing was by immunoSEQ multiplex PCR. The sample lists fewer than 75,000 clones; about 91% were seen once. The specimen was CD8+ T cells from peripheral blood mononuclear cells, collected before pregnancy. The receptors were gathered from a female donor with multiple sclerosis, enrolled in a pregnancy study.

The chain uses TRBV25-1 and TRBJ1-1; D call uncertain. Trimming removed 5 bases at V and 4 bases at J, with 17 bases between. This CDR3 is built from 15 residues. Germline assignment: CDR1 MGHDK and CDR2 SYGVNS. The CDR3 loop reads CASSPEVGLRTEAFF. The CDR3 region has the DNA TGTGCCAGCAGTCCCGAGGTGGGTCTACGCACTGAAGCTTTCTTT.

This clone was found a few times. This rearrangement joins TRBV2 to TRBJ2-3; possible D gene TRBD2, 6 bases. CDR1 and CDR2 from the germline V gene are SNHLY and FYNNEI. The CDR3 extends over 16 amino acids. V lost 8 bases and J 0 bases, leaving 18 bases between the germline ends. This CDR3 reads CASALMGGTSTDTQYF. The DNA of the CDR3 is TGTGCCAGCGCTTTGATGGGGGGAACGAGCACAGATACGCAGTATTTT.

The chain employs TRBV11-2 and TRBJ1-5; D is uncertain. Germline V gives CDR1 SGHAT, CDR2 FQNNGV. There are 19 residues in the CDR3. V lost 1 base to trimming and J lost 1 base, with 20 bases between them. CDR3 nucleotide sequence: TGTGCCAGCAGCTTAGGTCAGGTATGGAGGGTAGGAAGCAATCAGCCCCAGCATTTT. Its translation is CASSLGQVWRVGSNQPQHF.

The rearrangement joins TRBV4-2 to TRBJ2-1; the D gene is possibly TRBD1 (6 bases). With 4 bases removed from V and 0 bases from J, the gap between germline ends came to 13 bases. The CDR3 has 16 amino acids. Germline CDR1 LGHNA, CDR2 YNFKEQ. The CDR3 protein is CASSPLRGSSYNEQFF. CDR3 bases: TGTGCCAGCAGCCCCCTTAGGGGGAGCTCCTACAATGAGCAGTTCTTC.

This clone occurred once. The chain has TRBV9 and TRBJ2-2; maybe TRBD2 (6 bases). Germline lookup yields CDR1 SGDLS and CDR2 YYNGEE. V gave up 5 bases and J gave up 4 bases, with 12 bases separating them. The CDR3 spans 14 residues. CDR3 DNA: TGTGCCAGCAGAAAGGAGGGGCGCACCGGGGAGCTGTTTTTT. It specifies CASRKEGRTGELFF.

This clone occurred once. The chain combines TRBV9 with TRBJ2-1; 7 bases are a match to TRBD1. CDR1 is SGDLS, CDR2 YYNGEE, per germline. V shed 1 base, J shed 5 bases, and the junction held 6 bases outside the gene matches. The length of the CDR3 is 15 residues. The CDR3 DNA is TGTGCCAGCAGCGTATCCAGGGGGAAAGACAATGAGCAGTTCTTC. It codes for CASSVSRGKDNEQFF.

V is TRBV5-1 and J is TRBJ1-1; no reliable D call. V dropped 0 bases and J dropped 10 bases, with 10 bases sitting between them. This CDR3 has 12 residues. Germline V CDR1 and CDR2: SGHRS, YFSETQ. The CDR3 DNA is TGCGCCAGCAGCTTGGACGGGAAAGCAGCTTTCTTT. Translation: CASSLDGKAAFF.

The CDR3 nucleotides read TGTGCCAGCAACCCGACCGACATAAGTTACGAGCAGTACTTC. Protein: CASNPTDISYEQYF. V and J are TRBV9 and TRBJ2-7; no clear D. Trimming took 6 bases from V and 4 from J, leaving 17 bases between them. The CDR3 runs 14 residues. The germline CDR1 and CDR2 sequences are SGDLS and YYNGEE. The variable domain in full, completed from reference TRBV9 and TRBJ2-7, reads DSGVTQTPKHLITATGQRVTLRCSPRSGDLSVYWYQQSLDQGLQFLIQYYNGEERAKGNILERFSAQQFPDLHSELNLSSLELGDSALYFCASNPTDISYEQYFGPGTRLTVT.

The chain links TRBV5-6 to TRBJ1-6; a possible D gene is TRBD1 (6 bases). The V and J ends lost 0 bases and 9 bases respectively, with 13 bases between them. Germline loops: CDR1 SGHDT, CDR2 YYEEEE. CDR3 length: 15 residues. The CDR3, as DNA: TGTGCCAGCAGCTTGGTTTTAGGCAGGGGTTCACCCCTCCACTTT. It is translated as CASSLVLGRGSPLHF.

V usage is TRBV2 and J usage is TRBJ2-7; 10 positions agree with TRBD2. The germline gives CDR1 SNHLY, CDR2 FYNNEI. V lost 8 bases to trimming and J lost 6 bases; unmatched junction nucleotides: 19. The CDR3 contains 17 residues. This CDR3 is CASGYGTSVVRGSEQYF. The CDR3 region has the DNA TGTGCCAGCGGCTACGGGACTAGCGTGGTCCGGGGTTCCGAGCAGTACTTC.

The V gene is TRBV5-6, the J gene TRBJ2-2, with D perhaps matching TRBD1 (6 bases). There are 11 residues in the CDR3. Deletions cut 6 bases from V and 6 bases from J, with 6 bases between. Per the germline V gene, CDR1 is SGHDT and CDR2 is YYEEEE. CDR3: CASTGAGELFF. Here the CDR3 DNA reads TGTGCCAGCACAGGGGCCGGGGAGCTGTTTTTT.

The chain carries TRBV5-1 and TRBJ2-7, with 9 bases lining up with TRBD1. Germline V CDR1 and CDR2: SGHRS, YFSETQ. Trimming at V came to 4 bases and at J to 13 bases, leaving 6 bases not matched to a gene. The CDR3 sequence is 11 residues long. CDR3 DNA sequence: TGCGCCAGCAGCGGGGGGACAGGGATATACTTC. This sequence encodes CASSGGTGIYF.

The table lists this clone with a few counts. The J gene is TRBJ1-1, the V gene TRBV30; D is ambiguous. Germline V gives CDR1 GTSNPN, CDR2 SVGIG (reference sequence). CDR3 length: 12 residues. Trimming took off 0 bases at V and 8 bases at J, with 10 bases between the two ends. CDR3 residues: CAWSVRFGEAFF. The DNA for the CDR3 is TGTGCCTGGAGTGTACGATTCGGGGAAGCTTTCTTT.

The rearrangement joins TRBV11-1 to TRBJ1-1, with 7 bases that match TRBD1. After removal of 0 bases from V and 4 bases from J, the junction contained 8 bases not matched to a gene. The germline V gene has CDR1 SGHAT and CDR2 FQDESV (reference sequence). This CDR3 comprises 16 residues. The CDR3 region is CASSLATGMVGTEAFF. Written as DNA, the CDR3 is TGTGCCAGCAGCTTAGCGACAGGGATGGTGGGCACTGAAGCTTTCTTT.

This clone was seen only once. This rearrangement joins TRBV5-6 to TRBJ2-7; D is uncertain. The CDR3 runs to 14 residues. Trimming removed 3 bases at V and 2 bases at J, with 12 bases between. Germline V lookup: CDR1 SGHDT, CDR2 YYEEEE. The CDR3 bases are TGTGCCAGCAGCTCCCCCCCAGCGACCTACGAGCAGTACTTC. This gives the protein CASSSPPATYEQYF.

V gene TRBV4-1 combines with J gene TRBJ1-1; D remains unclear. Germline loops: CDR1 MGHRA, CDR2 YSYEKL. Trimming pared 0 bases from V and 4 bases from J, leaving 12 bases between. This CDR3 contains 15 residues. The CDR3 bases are TGCGCCAGCAGCCAAGACTTGGGGAGGGTCACTGAAGCTTTCTTT. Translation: CASSQDLGRVTEAFF.

In nucleotides, the CDR3 is TGTGCCTGGAGTGGCTACTACAATGAGCAGTTCTTC. It encodes CAWSGYYNEQFF. V and J are TRBV30 and TRBJ2-1, with D unclear. CDR3 length equals 12 residues. Looked up from germline, CDR1 is GTSNPN and CDR2 is SVGIG (reference sequence). V was shortened by 1 base and J by 3 bases, with 4 bases between the two germline ends. Based on the CDR3 plus reference TRBV30 and TRBJ2-1, the full variable domain is SQTIHQWPATLVQPVGSPLSLECTVEGTSNPNLYWYRQAAGRGLQLLFYSVGIGQISSEVPQNLSASRPQDRQFILSSKKLLLSDSGFYLCAWSGYYNEQFFGPGTRLTVL.